The 16 T cell receptor beta chains listed next were all sequenced from one sample in a study of T-cell memory formation after mild COVID-19. Via MiXCR, TCRdb re-called the 5' RACE reads, giving one row per CDR3 protein. The repertoire consists of 300,000 to 350,000 distinct CDR3 sequences, with 15% to 20% occurring once and the leading ten covering around 21%. The material sequenced was PBMCs or a T cell subset sorted from them (not recorded which). The receptors here all came from a man younger than 35 who had mild COVID-19 (a few samples of this study predate the infection). Cell type and time point are not known.

V usage is TRBV5-1 and J usage is TRBJ2-1; 10 bases align to TRBD2. The CDR3 length is 15 residues. Germline loops: CDR1 SGHRS, CDR2 YFSETQ. J gave up 7 bases and V 2 bases, and 6 bases lay outside the gene matches. The CDR3 is CASSFSGGALNEQFF. CDR3 in DNA: TGCGCCAGCAGCTTCAGCGGGGGGGCTCTAAATGAGCAGTTCTTC.

This sequence joins TRBV6-5 and TRBJ2-2; 8 nucleotides agree with TRBD1. V trimming: 1 base; J trimming: 8 bases; junction bases outside the gene matches: 3. The germline gives CDR1 MNHEY, CDR2 SVGAGI. The CDR3 has 14 amino acids. CDR3 DNA: TGTGCCAGCAGTTACTACCAGGGGGCTGGGGAGCTGTTTTTT. Translated: CASSYYQGAGELFF.

J is TRBJ2-2 and V is TRBV7-2, with D perhaps matching TRBD1 (6 bases). Germline loops: CDR1 SGHTA, CDR2 FQGNSA. Trimming took 5 bases from V and 6 from J, leaving 16 bases between them. This CDR3 region has 15 residues. The CDR3 coding sequence is TGTGCCAGCAGCCCCCAGGGGCCGGCTCCCGGGGAGCTGTTTTTT. This translates into CASSPQGPAPGELFF.

This clonotype was seen a handful of times. The chain recombines TRBV18 with TRBJ1-1, with a possible D match to TRBD1 (5 bases). Trimming removed 5 bases from V and 1 base from J, with 14 bases in between. The germline V gene has CDR1 KGHSH and CDR2 LQKENI. CDR3 length: 15 residues. CDR3 nucleotide sequence: TGTGCCAGCTCATTCGGGACCCAGGGGAACACTGAAGCTTTCTTT. Its protein is CASSFGTQGNTEAFF.

In its sample, this clonotype was seen a few times. As DNA, the CDR3 is TGTGCCAGCAGCTTAGACGGATCGGGGGGCCCCCCCGAGCAGTTCTTC. Amino acid sequence: CASSLDGSGGPPEQFF. This rearrangement joins TRBV7-9 to TRBJ2-1; a weak D match, TRBD2 (7 bases). Germline V gives CDR1 SEHNR, CDR2 FQNEAQ (reference sequence). V lost 1 base and J lost 10, with 20 bases in between. The CDR3 covers 16 residues.

The CDR3 DNA reads TGTGCCAGCAGTTACTGGGGGAAAGGGGAGCTGTTTTTT. Translated: CASSYWGKGELFF. This chain joins TRBV6-2 or TRBV6-3 and TRBJ2-2; perhaps D is TRBD1 or TRBD2 (5 bases each). Trimming cost V 1 base and J 8 bases, with 8 bases left between them. The CDR3 is 13 residues long. In germline, CDR1 is MNHEY, CDR2 SVGEGT.

The chain links TRBV28 to TRBJ1-2, with D unclear. This CDR3 has 12 residues. Between the trimmed V and J ends, which lost 5 bases and 4 bases, there was a span of 8 bases. Germline assignment: CDR1 MDHEN and CDR2 SYDVKM. The CDR3, as DNA: TGTGCCAGCAGTATAAAGGGCTATGGCTACACCTTC. This codes for CASSIKGYGYTF.

The table lists this clonotype with a few counts. The chain carries TRBV3-1 and TRBJ1-2, with a possible D match to TRBD1 (6 bases). Germline-derived CDR1 and CDR2 are LGHDT and YNNKEL (reference sequence). Trimming cost V 2 bases and J 4 bases, with 14 bases left between them. The CDR3 sequence is 15 residues long. The CDR3 loop reads CASSQSMGAGYGYTF. The DNA for the CDR3 is TGTGCCAGCAGCCAAAGCATGGGGGCCGGCTATGGCTACACCTTC.

The chain is built from TRBV19 and TRBJ2-6, with 7 bases that match TRBD1. Germline V gives CDR1 LNHDA, CDR2 SQIVND (reference sequence). This CDR3 spans 18 amino acids. The V and J ends lost 4 bases and 0 bases, in that order; junction bases with no gene match: 9. In DNA, the CDR3 is TGTGCCAGTAGTACAATCGGGACAGCCAGCTCTGGGGCCAACGTCCTGACTTTC. Protein sequence: CASSTIGTASSGANVLTF. Variable domain in full (rest from reference TRBV19 and TRBJ2-6): DGGITQSPKYLFRKEGQNVTLSCEQNLNHDAMYWYRQDPGQGLRLIYYSQIVNDFQKGDIAEGYSVSREKKESFPLTVTSAQKNPTAFYLCASSTIGTASSGANVLTFGAGSRLTVL.

V is TRBV29-1 and J is TRBJ2-5; no definite D call. V lost 4 bases, J lost 5 bases, and 8 bases lay in between. This CDR3 contains 11 residues. The germline gives CDR1 SQVTM, CDR2 ANQGSEA. The CDR3 is CSVGTLETQYF. The CDR3 nucleotides are TGCAGCGTTGGTACTCTGGAGACCCAGTACTTC.

The J gene is TRBJ1-5, the V gene TRBV5-6; TRBD1 might be the D (5 bases). The CDR3 consists of 15 residues. V lost 4 bases and J 2 bases, leaving 13 bases between the germline ends. Germline V lookup: CDR1 SGHDT, CDR2 YYEEEE. CDR3 sequence reads: CASSVTIRGNQPQHF. The DNA of the CDR3 is TGTGCCAGCAGCGTGACAATCAGGGGCAATCAGCCCCAGCATTTT.

A few counts support this clonotype. This chain links TRBV6-2 or TRBV6-3 with TRBJ2-7; possibly TRBD2 for D (6 bases). The CDR3 totals 15 residues. In germline, CDR1 is MNHEY, CDR2 SVGEGT. The V and J ends lost 6 bases and 3 bases respectively, with 18 bases between them. CDR3 amino acids: CASSSRGTSNYEQYV. The CDR3 region has the DNA TGTGCCAGCAGCTCCCGAGGGACTTCTAACTACGAGCAGTACGTC.

This clonotype showed up many times. This chain links TRBV5-1 with TRBJ2-5, with TRBD1 identical over 9 bases. CDR3 size: 14 residues. Germline CDR1 and CDR2: SGHRS and YFSETQ. The V segment lost 4 bases and the J segment 7 bases; nucleotides outside the gene matches: 8. The CDR3 is CASSLGTGQGTQYF. DNA of the CDR3: TGCGCCAGCAGCCTAGGGACAGGGCAGGGGACCCAGTACTTC.

This clonotype was counted only a few times. The chain uses TRBV2 and TRBJ1-2, with D perhaps TRBD1 (6 bases). Trimming removed 6 bases at V and 2 bases at J, with 16 bases between. The CDR3 is made up of 15 amino acids. Germline-derived CDR1 and CDR2 are SNHLY and FYNNEI. The CDR3 DNA follows: TGTGCCAGCAGAGAAACACAGGGCATCAACTATGGCTACACCTTC. Translated, it gives CASRETQGINYGYTF.

The genes are TRBV10-1 and TRBJ1-2, with unresolved D. In germline, CDR1 is WNHNN, CDR2 SYGVQD (reference sequence). V gave up 0 bases and J gave up 6 bases, with 8 bases separating them. The CDR3 runs 13 residues. CDR3 nucleotide sequence: TGCGCCAGCAGTGAGTCGTTGGAGAATGGCTACACCTTC. Amino acid sequence: CASSESLENGYTF.

This clonotype came up a few times. The chain is built from TRBV29-1 and TRBJ2-5; D may be TRBD1 (5 bases). CDR1 and CDR2 (germline): SQVTM, ANQGSEA. V was shortened by 8 bases and J by 5 bases, with 12 bases between the two germline ends. The CDR3 covers 11 residues. CDR3 protein: CSSWAGETQYF. CDR3 sequence (DNA): TGCAGCTCCTGGGCAGGGGAGACCCAGTACTTC.